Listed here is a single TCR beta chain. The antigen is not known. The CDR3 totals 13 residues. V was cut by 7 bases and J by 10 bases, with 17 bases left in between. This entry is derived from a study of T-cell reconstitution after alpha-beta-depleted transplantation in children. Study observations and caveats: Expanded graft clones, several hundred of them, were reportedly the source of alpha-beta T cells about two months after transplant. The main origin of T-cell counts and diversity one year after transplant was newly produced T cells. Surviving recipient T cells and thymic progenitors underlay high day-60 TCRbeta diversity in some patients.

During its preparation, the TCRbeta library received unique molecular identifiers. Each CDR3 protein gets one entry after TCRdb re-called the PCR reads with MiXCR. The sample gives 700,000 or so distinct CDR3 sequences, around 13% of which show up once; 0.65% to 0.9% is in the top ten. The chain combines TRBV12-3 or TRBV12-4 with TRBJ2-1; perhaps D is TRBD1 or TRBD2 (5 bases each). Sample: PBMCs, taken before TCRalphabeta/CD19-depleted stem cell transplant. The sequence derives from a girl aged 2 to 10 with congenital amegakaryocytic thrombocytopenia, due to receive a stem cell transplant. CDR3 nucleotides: TGTGCCAGCACTAGCCAACAATGGGGCGAGCAGTTCTTC. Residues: CASTSQQWGEQFF.